This T cell receptor beta chain was captured in a study of human T cells and chemical hapten exposure. Study in general: The patients, most of them female, presented with alopecia areata, totalis or universalis.

Time point noted: patch test 2, 6 weeks after DPC sensitization. Indicated treatment: therapeutic diphenylcyclopropenone sensitization with weekly scalp DPC. Only after blood had been drawn was each patch test applied. In the authors' workflow: A typical sample had around 90,000 TCRs, with about 23,224 to 690,600 overall. In TCRdb, the RACE reads were re-called with MiXCR into one record per CDR3 protein. These V and J calls rely on TCRdb rather than the paper's analysis. The repertoire holds about 96,000 distinct CDR3 sequences, 9.3% seen once, with just over 2% in the top ten. Germline V gene lookup returns CDR1 SGHRS and CDR2 YFSETQ. CDR3 size: 15 residues. Trimming stripped 3 bases from V and 6 bases from J, with 16 bases between.

The material was whole blood, obtained in connection with sensitization to the hapten diphenylcyclopropenone (DPC). The source is a woman aged 40 to 49 with alopecia areata. Some clones in this sample may be carry-over from other donors' samples. This chain connects TRBV5-1 to TRBJ2-4; D is undetermined. The CDR3 protein is CASSSPGHSVNIQYF. The CDR3 DNA is TGCGCCAGCAGCTCCCCAGGCCACAGCGTAAACATTCAGTACTTC.